One sample yielded the 30 T cell receptor beta chains listed below, sequenced in a study of blood T cell repertoires in COVID-19 (TCRdb year 2020). The library came from the immunoSEQ multiplex PCR assay. TCRdb carries this immuneACCESS record with in-frame sequences only. Its versions omit some clonotypes, under half of them owing to an unresolved V gene in the studies checked, with the rest unexplained. This sample gives roughly 67,000 clones in total; roughly 90% of them show up just once. The top ten clonotypes cover roughly 4% of the sample. Sequenced input: peripheral blood. The receptor set was obtained from a man aged 50-60 years with active COVID-19.

The chain carries TRBV7-2 and TRBJ2-2; the D gene is possibly TRBD2 (5 bases). Germline CDR1 is SGHTA and CDR2 is FQGNSA. This CDR3 is 15 amino acids long. With 8 bases removed from V and 7 bases from J, the gap between germline ends came to 20 bases. The CDR3 nucleotides are TGTGCCAGCTTCCCTTCTTCGATCCGGGGCGGGGAGCTGTTTTTT. This codes for CASFPSSIRGGELFF.

The chain recombines TRBV6-6 with TRBJ1-5; TRBD1 matches at 7 bases. Germline trimming cut 4 bases from V and 7 bases from J; bases unmatched to any gene: 10. This CDR3 contains 15 residues. CDR1 and CDR2 (germline): MNHNY, SVGAGI (reference sequence). DNA of the CDR3: TGTGCCAGCAGTTGGGGGCAGGGGGAAGGACAGCCCCAGCATTTT. Translated: CASSWGQGEGQPQHF.

The V and J genes are TRBV6-6 and TRBJ2-7; possible D gene TRBD1, 6 bases. The germline CDR1 and CDR2 sequences are MNHNY and SVGAGI (reference sequence). V shed 5 bases and J shed 3 bases, with 11 bases lying between them. The CDR3 has 13 residues. CDR3 loop: CASSGGQNYEQYF. The CDR3 DNA is TGTGCCAGCAGTGGCGGACAGAACTACGAGCAGTACTTC.

J is TRBJ2-3 and V is TRBV7-2; D possibly corresponds to TRBD1 (5 bases). V was cut by 1 base and J by 2 bases, with 16 bases left in between. This CDR3 has 17 residues. Germline CDR1 is SGHTA and CDR2 is FQGNSA. CDR3 coding DNA: TGTGCCAGCAGCTTAGGGTATTCAGGGTTGGCCACAGATACGCAGTATTTT. Protein product: CASSLGYSGLATDTQYF.

The chain couples TRBV11-3 to TRBJ2-5; D is possibly TRBD2 (5 bases). Trimming took off 4 bases at V and 5 bases at J, with 8 bases between the two ends. From germline, CDR1 is SGHNT and CDR2 YENEEA. This CDR3 has 12 residues. CDR3 sequence: CASSWSGETQYF. CDR3 DNA sequence: TGTGCCAGCAGCTGGTCGGGGGAGACCCAGTACTTC.

The chain uses TRBV11-2 and TRBJ2-3; TRBD2 agrees at 9 bases. The CDR3 has 14 amino acids. Germline V gene lookup returns CDR1 SGHAT and CDR2 FQNNGV. V shed 5 bases, J shed 5 bases, and the junction held 5 bases outside the gene matches. The DNA for the CDR3 is TGTGCCAGCAGCGAGGGACTAGCATTAGATACGCAGTATTTT. Protein: CASSEGLALDTQYF.

The chain couples TRBV6-2 or TRBV6-3 to TRBJ2-1, with TRBD1 as a possible D gene (5 bases). The CDR3 spans 13 residues. V was shortened by 4 bases and J by 6 bases, with 10 bases between the two germline ends. The V gene's germline CDR1 is MNHEY and CDR2 SVGEGT. The CDR3 spells CASSSNRINEQFF. The DNA for the CDR3 is TGTGCCAGCAGTTCTAACAGGATCAATGAGCAGTTCTTC.

The chain uses TRBV5-1 and TRBJ2-3; TRBD2 matches at 8 bases. Germline V CDR1 and CDR2: SGHRS, YFSETQ. The ends lost 2 bases at V and 13 bases at J; junction bases unmatched: 12. This CDR3 region has 14 residues. CDR3 sequence reads: CASSLSTSGTAKYF. The CDR3 coding sequence is TGCGCCAGCAGCTTAAGCACTAGCGGAACTGCAAAGTATTTT.

This clone appeared a few times. This chain joins TRBV5-4 and TRBJ1-1, with a tentative D call TRBD1 (5 bases). Trimming took off 6 bases at V and 7 bases at J, with 19 bases between the two ends. CDR1 and CDR2 from the germline V gene are SGHNT and YYREEE (reference sequence). The CDR3 length is 14 residues. The CDR3 spells CASTSPGGASEAFF. The DNA for the CDR3 is TGTGCCAGCACCTCTCCTGGAGGGGCGAGTGAAGCTTTCTTT.

This clone was recorded at least ten times. The rearrangement joins TRBV19 to TRBJ1-3, with 8 positions matching TRBD1. The J segment lost 2 bases and the V segment lost 7 bases, leaving 7 bases of the junction unmatched. Germline lookup yields CDR1 LNHDA and CDR2 SQIVND (reference sequence). The CDR3 is 15 amino acids. CDR3 region: CASTAEDRAGNTIYF. The CDR3 nucleotides read TGTGCCAGTACCGCAGAGGACAGGGCTGGAAACACCATATATTTT.

The chain employs TRBV4-2 and TRBJ2-2; 12 bases align to TRBD2. CDR3 size: 19 residues. Germline V lookup: CDR1 LGHNA, CDR2 YNFKEQ. V shed 0 bases and J 4 bases; nucleotides not matched to a gene: 9. The CDR3 sequence: CASSQEIPTSGSSTGELFF. The CDR3 region has the DNA TGTGCCAGCAGCCAAGAGATACCGACTAGCGGGAGTTCCACCGGGGAGCTGTTTTTT.

The CDR3 region is CASSIGRDGAKNIQYF. CDR3 sequence (DNA): TGTGCCAGTAGTATAGGCAGGGATGGAGCCAAAAACATTCAGTACTTC. The chain carries TRBV19 and TRBJ2-4; D possibly corresponds to TRBD1 (5 bases). Germline CDR1 reads LNHDA; CDR2 reads SQIVND (reference sequence). The CDR3 extends over 16 amino acids. The V end lost 1 base, the J end lost 0 bases, and 10 bases lay between the germline ends. Filled out from reference TRBV19 and TRBJ2-4, the complete variable domain reads DGGITQSPKYLFRKEGQNVTLSCEQNLNHDAMYWYRQDPGQGLRLIYYSQIVNDFQKGDIAEGYSVSREKKESFPLTVTSAQKNPTAFYLCASSIGRDGAKNIQYFGAGTRLSVL.

The chain combines TRBV5-6 with TRBJ1-2, with 7 bases aligning to TRBD1. This CDR3 spans 11 amino acids. V lost 4 bases to trimming and J lost 8 bases; unmatched junction nucleotides: 2. Germline V gene sequence: CDR1 SGHDT, CDR2 YYEEEE. The CDR3 here is CASSRGPGYTF. In nucleotides, the CDR3 is TGTGCCAGCAGCAGGGGGCCCGGCTACACCTTC.

The chain couples TRBV7-8 to TRBJ2-3; tentative D call: TRBD2 (5 bases). Trimming pared 1 base from V and 7 bases from J, leaving 18 bases between. CDR3 length: 16 amino acids. From germline, CDR1 is SGHVS and CDR2 FQNEAQ. The CDR3 nucleotides read TGTGCCAGCAGCTTAGGCACCGGGAAGATACGAAATACGCAGTATTTT. Protein: CASSLGTGKIRNTQYF.

In DNA, the CDR3 is TGTGCCAGCAGGGTCGCGGGGAAAGGGTACGAGCAGTACTTC. This codes for CASRVAGKGYEQYF. This chain joins TRBV28 and TRBJ2-7, with a possible D match to TRBD2 (6 bases). This CDR3 has 14 residues. CDR1 and CDR2 (germline): MDHEN, SYDVKM. Trimming left V 6 bases short and J 4 bases short, with 16 bases between.

This rearrangement joins TRBV30 to TRBJ2-2; 7 positions match TRBD1. This CDR3 is built from 15 residues. Germline values: CDR1 GTSNPN, CDR2 SVGIG (reference sequence). V was clipped by 2 bases and J by 6 bases; unmatched bases: 9. CDR3 residues: CAWSPWTGGPGELFF. In DNA form, the CDR3 reads TGTGCCTGGAGTCCTTGGACAGGCGGGCCCGGGGAGCTGTTTTTT.

The CDR3 region is CSVRRGTLGHEQYF. The CDR3 DNA reads as TGCAGCGTGAGACGGGGTACCTTAGGGCACGAGCAGTACTTC. J is TRBJ2-7 and V is TRBV29-1, with D perhaps matching TRBD2 (5 bases). Per the germline V gene, CDR1 is SQVTM and CDR2 is ANQGSEA. Trimming stripped 6 bases from V and 5 bases from J, with 20 bases between. This CDR3 is 14 amino acids long.

This chain links TRBV4-2 with TRBJ2-3; perhaps TRBD2 as D (7 bases). Germline CDR1 is LGHNA and CDR2 is YNFKEQ. Trimming shortened V by 1 base and J by 3 bases, and 20 bases separated the two germline ends. This CDR3 has 18 amino acids. The CDR3 is CASSQARDSGEGTDTQYF. CDR3 DNA sequence: TGTGCCAGCAGCCAAGCTCGGGATTCAGGGGAGGGAACAGATACGCAGTATTTT.

This chain links TRBV12-3 or TRBV12-4 with TRBJ2-7; the D gene is possibly TRBD1 (6 bases). CDR3 length equals 13 residues. V lost 3 bases and J 4 bases, leaving 10 bases between the germline ends. CDR3 nucleotides: TGTGCCAGCAGTTTCTCAGGGGATTACGAGCAGTACTTC. Translating it yields CASSFSGDYEQYF.

The chain links TRBV9 to TRBJ1-2, with a possible D match to TRBD1 (6 bases). V was trimmed by 4 bases and J by 8 bases, leaving 21 bases between them. Germline CDR1 and CDR2: SGDLS and YYNGEE. The CDR3 extends over 15 amino acids. The CDR3 DNA reads as TGTGCCAGCAGCCCGAATCCACAGGGAACGGGAGGCTACACCTTC. Protein: CASSPNPQGTGGYTF. Full variable domain (remainder filled in from reference TRBV9 and TRBJ1-2): DSGVTQTPKHLITATGQRVTLRCSPRSGDLSVYWYQQSLDQGLQFLIQYYNGEERAKGNILERFSAQQFPDLHSELNLSSLELGDSALYFCASSPNPQGTGGYTFGSGTRLTVV.

The rearrangement uses TRBV4-2 and TRBJ2-2; 7 positions match TRBD2. This CDR3 comprises 16 residues. J lost 4 bases, V lost 3 bases, and 8 bases had no gene match. Germline V gene lookup returns CDR1 LGHNA and CDR2 YNFKEQ. CDR3 in DNA: TGTGCCAGCAGCCAGGTAGCGGGCGAGAGCACCGGGGAGCTGTTTTTT. Its protein is CASSQVAGESTGELFF.

This clone was observed a handful of times. Other DNA sequences in the sample encode the same CDR3. The rearrangement joins TRBV20-1 to TRBJ1-2; 7 bases are shared with TRBD1. Germline CDR1 and CDR2: DFQATT and SNEGSKA (reference sequence). The CDR3 contains 11 residues. J was trimmed by 4 bases and V by 6 bases; bases with no gene match: 2. The CDR3 spells CSARDSYGYTF. CDR3 DNA: TGCAGTGCGAGGGACAGCTATGGCTACACCTTC.

The CDR3 nucleotides read TGTGCCAGCAGAGAGGAAGTGGTCCTGAACACTGAAGCTTTCTTT. This gives the protein CASREEVVLNTEAFF. This rearrangement joins TRBV2 to TRBJ1-1; D unresolved. The CDR3 consists of 15 residues. V dropped 6 bases and J dropped 0 bases, with 14 bases sitting between them. Germline V gene data show CDR1 as SNHLY and CDR2 as FYNNEI.

The chain links TRBV5-5 to TRBJ1-1; D call uncertain. The CDR3 has 12 amino acids. Germline lookup yields CDR1 SGHKS and CDR2 YYEKEE (reference sequence). V lost 10 bases and J 5 bases, leaving 15 bases between the germline ends. The CDR3 DNA sequence: TGTGCCCCCCACGCAGGTTGTACTGAAGCTTTCTTT. As protein: CAPHAGCTEAFF.

The rearrangement joins TRBV5-6 to TRBJ2-5, with D tentatively TRBD1 (6 bases). In germline, CDR1 is SGHDT, CDR2 YYEEEE. This CDR3 has 14 amino acids. Trimming left V 2 bases short and J 5 bases short, with 13 bases between. DNA for the CDR3: TGTGCCAGCAGCTTAACAGGGAAGGCGGAGACCCAGTACTTC. It encodes CASSLTGKAETQYF.

This chain joins TRBV9 and TRBJ2-2, with 12 bases that match TRBD2. This CDR3 comprises 16 residues. The V and J ends lost 0 bases and 6 bases, in that order; junction bases with no gene match: 3. The germline V gene has CDR1 SGDLS and CDR2 YYNGEE. CDR3 bases: TGTGCCAGCAGCGTAGCTAGCGGGAGGGCCCCCGGGGAGCTGTTTTTT. This codes for CASSVASGRAPGELFF.

The rearrangement uses TRBV7-2 and TRBJ2-1; TRBD2 matches at 9 bases. J lost 12 bases, V lost 3 bases, and 9 bases had no gene match. CDR1 is SGHTA and CDR2 is FQGNSA in the germline V gene. This CDR3 contains 14 residues. CDR3 bases: TGTGCCAGCAGCTTGGACCCGGGACTAGCACGGCAGTTCTTC. Translated: CASSLDPGLARQFF.

This chain joins TRBV5-1 and TRBJ1-2, with 7 bases that match TRBD1. The J segment lost 4 bases and the V segment lost 4 bases, leaving 4 bases of the junction unmatched. Germline V gene lookup returns CDR1 SGHRS and CDR2 YFSETQ. The CDR3 extends over 13 amino acids. CDR3 sequence: CASSRDSAYGYTF. In DNA, the CDR3 is TGCGCCAGCAGCCGGGACAGTGCCTATGGCTACACCTTC.

V usage is TRBV15 and J usage is TRBJ2-7; unclear D gene. This CDR3 contains 13 residues. V was pared by 2 bases and J by 3 bases, with 8 bases between. Per the germline V gene, CDR1 is LNHNV and CDR2 is YYDKDF (reference sequence). The CDR3 bases are TGTGCCACCAGCAGACTACTCTTCTACGAGCAGTACTTC. Its protein product is CATSRLLFYEQYF.

The CDR3 loop reads CASSQVVFAGEQFF. DNA for the CDR3: TGTGCCAGCAGCCAAGTGGTTTTCGCGGGTGAGCAGTTCTTC. The chain employs TRBV3-1 (or the pseudogene TRBV3-2) and TRBJ2-1, with D perhaps matching TRBD2 (5 bases). V gave up 1 base and J gave up 9 bases, with 13 bases separating them. CDR3 length equals 14 residues. Per germline, CDR1 LGHDT and CDR2 YNNKEL (reference sequence).